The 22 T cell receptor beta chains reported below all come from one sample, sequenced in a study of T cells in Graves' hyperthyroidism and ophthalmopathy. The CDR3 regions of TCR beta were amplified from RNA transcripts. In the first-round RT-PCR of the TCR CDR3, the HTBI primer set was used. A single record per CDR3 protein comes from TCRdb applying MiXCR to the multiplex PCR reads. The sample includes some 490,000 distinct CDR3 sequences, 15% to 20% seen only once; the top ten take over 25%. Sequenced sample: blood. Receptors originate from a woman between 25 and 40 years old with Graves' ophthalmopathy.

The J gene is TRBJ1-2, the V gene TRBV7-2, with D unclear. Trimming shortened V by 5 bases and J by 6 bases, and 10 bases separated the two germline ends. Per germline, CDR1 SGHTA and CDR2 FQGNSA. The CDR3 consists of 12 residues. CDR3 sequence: CASSLIRDGYTF. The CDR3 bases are TGTGCCAGCAGCCTCATACGTGATGGCTACACCTTC.

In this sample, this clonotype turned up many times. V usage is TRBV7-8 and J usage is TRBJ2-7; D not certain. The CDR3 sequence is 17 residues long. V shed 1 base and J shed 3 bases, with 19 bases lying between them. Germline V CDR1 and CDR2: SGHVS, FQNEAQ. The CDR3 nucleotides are TGTGCCAGCAGCTTAGTAAGGTTGTCAACCCGGAACTACGAGCAGTACTTC. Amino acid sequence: CASSLVRLSTRNYEQYF.

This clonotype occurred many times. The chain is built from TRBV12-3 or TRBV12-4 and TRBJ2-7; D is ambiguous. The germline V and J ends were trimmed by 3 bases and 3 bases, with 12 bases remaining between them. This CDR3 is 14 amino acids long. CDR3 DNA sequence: TGTGCCAGCAGTTTTGGGATTACTAACTACGAGCAGTACTTC. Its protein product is CASSFGITNYEQYF.

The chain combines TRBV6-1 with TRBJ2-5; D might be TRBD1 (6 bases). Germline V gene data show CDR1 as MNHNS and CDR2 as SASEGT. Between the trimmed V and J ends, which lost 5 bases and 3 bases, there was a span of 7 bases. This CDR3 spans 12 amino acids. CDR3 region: CASSRQEETQYF. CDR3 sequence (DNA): TGTGCCAGCAGTCGACAGGAAGAGACCCAGTACTTC.

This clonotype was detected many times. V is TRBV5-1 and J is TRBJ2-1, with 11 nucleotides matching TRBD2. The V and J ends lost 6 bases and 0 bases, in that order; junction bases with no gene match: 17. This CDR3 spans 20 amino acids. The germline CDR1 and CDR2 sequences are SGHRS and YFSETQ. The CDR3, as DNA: TGCGCCAGCACCAGTAGCGGGGGGGCTGCGAGAGGAAGCTCCTACAATGAGCAGTTCTTC. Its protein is CASTSSGGAARGSSYNEQFF.

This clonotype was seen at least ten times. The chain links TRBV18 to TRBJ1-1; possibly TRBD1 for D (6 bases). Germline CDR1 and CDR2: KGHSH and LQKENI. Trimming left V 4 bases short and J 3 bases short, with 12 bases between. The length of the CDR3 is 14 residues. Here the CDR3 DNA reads TGTGCCAGCTCACTCGAGGGGGTCGACACTGAAGCTTTCTTT. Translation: CASSLEGVDTEAFF. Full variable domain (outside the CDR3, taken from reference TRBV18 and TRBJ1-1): NAGVMQNPRHLVRRRGQEARLRCSPMKGHSHVYWYRQLPEEGLKFMVYLQKENIIDESGMPKERFSAEFPKEGPSILRIQQVVRGDSAAYFCASSLEGVDTEAFFGQGTRLTVV.

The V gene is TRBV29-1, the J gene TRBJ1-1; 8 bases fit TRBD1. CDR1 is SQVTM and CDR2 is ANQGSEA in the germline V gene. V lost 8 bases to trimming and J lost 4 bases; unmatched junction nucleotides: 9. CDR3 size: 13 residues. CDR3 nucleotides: TGCAGCTGTTGGGGAACAGGGGGCACTGAAGCTTTCTTT. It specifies CSCWGTGGTEAFF.

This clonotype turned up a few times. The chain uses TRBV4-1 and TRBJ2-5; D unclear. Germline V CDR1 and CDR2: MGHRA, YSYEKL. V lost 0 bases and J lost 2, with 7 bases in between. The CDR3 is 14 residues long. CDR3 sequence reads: CASSQEASQETQYF. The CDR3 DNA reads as TGCGCCAGCAGCCAAGAGGCGTCACAAGAGACCCAGTACTTC.

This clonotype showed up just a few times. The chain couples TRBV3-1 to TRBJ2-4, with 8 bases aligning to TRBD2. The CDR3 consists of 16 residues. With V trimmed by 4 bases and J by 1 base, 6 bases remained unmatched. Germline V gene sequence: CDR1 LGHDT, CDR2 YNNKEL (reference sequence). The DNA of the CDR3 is TGTGCCAGCAGCCTCCCTGGCGGGGGGGCCAAAAACATTCAGTACTTC. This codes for CASSLPGGGAKNIQYF.

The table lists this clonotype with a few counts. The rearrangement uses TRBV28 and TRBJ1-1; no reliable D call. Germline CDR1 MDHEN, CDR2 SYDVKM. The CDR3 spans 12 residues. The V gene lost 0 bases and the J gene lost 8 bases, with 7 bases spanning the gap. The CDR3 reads CASSLWGLEAFF. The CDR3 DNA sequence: TGTGCCAGCAGTTTATGGGGCCTAGAAGCTTTCTTT.

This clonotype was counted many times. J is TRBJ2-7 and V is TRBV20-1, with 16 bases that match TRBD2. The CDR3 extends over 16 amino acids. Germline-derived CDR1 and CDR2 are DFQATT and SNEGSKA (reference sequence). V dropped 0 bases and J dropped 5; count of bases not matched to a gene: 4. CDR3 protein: CSARDWGTSGRDEQYF. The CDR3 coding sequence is TGCAGTGCTAGAGATTGGGGGACTAGCGGGAGGGACGAGCAGTACTTC.

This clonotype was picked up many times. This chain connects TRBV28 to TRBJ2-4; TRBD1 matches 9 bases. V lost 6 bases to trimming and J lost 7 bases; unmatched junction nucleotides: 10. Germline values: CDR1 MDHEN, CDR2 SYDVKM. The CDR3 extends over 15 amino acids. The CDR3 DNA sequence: TGTGCCAGCAGCCAACAGGGGGCACTGGGGAACATTCAGTACTTC. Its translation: CASSQQGALGNIQYF.

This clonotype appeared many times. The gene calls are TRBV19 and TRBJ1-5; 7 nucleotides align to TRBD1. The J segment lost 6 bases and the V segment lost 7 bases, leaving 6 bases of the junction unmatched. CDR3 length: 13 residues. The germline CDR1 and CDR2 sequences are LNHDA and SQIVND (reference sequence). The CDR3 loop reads CASNGRDSQPQHF. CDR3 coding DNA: TGTGCCAGTAATGGCAGGGACAGTCAGCCCCAGCATTTT.

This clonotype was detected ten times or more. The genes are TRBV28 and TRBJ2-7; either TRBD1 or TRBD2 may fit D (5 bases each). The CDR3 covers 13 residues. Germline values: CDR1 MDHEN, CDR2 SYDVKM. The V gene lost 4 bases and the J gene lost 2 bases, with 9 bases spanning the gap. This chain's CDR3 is CASSWDRAYEQYF. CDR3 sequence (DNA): TGTGCCAGCAGTTGGGACCGCGCCTACGAGCAGTACTTC.

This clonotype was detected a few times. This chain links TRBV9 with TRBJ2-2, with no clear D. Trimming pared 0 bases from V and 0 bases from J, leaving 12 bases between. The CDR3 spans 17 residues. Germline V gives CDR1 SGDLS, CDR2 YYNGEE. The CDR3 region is CASSVVNPATNTGELFF. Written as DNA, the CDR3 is TGTGCCAGCAGCGTAGTAAATCCAGCAACGAACACCGGGGAGCTGTTTTTT.

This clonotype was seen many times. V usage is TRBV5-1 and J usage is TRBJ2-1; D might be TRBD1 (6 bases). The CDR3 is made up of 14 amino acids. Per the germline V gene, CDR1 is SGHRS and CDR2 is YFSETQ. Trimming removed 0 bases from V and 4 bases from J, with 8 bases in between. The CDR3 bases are TGCGCCAGCAGCTTGGACAGGGCATACAATGAGCAGTTCTTC. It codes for CASSLDRAYNEQFF.

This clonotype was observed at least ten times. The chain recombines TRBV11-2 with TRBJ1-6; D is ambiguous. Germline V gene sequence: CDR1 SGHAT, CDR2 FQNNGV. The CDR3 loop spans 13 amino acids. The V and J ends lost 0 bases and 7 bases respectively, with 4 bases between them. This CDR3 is CASSLDWNSPLHF. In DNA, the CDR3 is TGTGCCAGCAGCTTAGATTGGAATTCACCCCTCCACTTT. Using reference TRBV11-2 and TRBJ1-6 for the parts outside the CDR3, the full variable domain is EAGVAQSPRYKIIEKRQSVAFWCNPISGHATLYWYQQILGQGPKLLIQFQNNGVVDDSQLPKDRFSAERLKGVDSTLKIQPAKLEDSAVYLCASSLDWNSPLHFGNGTRLTVT.

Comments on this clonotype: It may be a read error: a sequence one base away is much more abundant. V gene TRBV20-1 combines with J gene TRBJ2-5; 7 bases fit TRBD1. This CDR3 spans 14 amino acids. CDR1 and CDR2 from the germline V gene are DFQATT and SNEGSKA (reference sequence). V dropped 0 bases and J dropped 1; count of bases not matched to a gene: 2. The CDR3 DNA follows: TGCAGTGCTAGAGAGGCAGGGGGCCAAGAGACCCAGTACTTC. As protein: CSAREAGGQETQYF.

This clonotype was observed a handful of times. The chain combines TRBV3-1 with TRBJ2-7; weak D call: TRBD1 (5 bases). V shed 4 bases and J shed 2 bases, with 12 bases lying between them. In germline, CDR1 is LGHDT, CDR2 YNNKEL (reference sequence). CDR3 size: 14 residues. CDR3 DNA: TGTGCCAGCAGCCCCATGAGACAGACCTACGAGCAGTACTTC. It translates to CASSPMRQTYEQYF.

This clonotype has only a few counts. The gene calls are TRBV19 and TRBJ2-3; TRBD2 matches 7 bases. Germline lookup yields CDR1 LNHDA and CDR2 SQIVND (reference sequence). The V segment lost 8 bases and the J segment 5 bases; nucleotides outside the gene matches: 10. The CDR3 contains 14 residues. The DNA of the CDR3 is TGTGCCAGTCTGGAGAGACTAGCAGAAGATACGCAGTATTTT. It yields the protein CASLERLAEDTQYF.

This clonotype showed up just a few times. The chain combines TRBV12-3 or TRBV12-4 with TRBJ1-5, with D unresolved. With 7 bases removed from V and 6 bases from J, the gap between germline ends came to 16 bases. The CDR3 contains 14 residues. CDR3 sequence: CASTLGGRGQPQHF. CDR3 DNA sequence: TGTGCCAGCACCCTCGGAGGGCGAGGTCAGCCCCAGCATTTT.

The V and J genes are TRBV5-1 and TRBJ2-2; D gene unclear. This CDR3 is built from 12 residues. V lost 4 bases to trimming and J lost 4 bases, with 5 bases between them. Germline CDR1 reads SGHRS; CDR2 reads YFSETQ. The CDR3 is CASSGTTGELFF. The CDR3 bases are TGCGCCAGCAGCGGTACCACCGGGGAGCTGTTTTTT.